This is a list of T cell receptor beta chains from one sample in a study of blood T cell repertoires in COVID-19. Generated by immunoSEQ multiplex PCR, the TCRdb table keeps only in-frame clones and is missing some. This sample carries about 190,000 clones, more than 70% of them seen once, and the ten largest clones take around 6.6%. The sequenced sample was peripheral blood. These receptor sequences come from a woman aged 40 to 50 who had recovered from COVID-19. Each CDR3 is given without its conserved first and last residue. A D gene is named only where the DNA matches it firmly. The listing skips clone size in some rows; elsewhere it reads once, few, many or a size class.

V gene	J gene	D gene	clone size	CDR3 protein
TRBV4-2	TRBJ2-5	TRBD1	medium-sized	ASSQEGQGGQETQY
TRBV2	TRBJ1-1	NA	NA	ASSGSAGNTEAF
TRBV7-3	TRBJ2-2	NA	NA	ASRPGPPGYTGELF
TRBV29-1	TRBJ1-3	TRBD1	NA	SVETGGNTIY
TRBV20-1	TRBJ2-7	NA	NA	SARVGYEQY
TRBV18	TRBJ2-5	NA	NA	ASSPPTRASETQY
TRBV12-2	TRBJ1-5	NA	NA	ASRQYGGQGQPQH
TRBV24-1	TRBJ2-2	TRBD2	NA	ATSGASGTNTGELF
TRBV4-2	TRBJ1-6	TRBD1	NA	ASSQKTGTGLSPLH
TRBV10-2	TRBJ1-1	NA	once	ASSISLNTEAF
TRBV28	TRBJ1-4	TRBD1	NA	ASSFKGPGGLLF
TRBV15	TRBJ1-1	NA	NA	ATSRGGQMNTEAF
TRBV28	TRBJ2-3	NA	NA	ASRKTGSTDTQY